This T cell receptor (beta chain) was recorded in a study of cytomegalovirus exposure and HLA in healthy donors. This clone was seen only a few times. PCR employed 60 Vbeta and 13 Jbeta primers. The table came from immunoSEQ multiplex PCR; TCRdb's copy has only in-frame clones and leaves some out. This sample has about 100,000 clones; under 80% occur once, and the top ten carry approximately 6.4%. The specimen was PBMCs. The TCR sequence derives from a man aged 35 to 55 in good health and CMV-seropositive.

Here the CDR3 reads CASSSIREGADTQYF. CDR3 sequence (DNA): TGTGCCAGCAGTTCAATAAGGGAGGGAGCAGATACGCAGTATTTT. This sequence joins TRBV27 and TRBJ2-3; 7 positions match TRBD2. Germline trimming cut 4 bases from V and 4 bases from J; bases unmatched to any gene: 8. Germline CDR1 reads MNHEY; CDR2 reads SMNVEV (reference sequence). The CDR3 length is 15 residues.